This TCR beta chain comes out of a study of blood T cell repertoires in COVID-19. Study as a whole: Both acute and convalescent COVID-19 samples were obtained from the United States, Italy and Spain.

Under the authors' procedure: Reference gene primer amplification gave estimated nucleated cell counts. The assay was immunoSEQ multiplex PCR, and TCRdb's table has in-frame clones only and misses some. Clone size and V and J calls were adopted from that table, with D and trimming inferred from the DNA. Counted here are 15,000 to 20,000 clones, around nine tenths occurring once; the ten biggest clones make up roughly a third. Patients of the Seattle cohort, enrolled during active infection, were followed longitudinally. Trimming pared 1 base from V and 7 bases from J, leaving 14 bases between. The CDR3 has 15 residues. From germline, CDR1 is SGHNT and CDR2 YENEEA.

The J gene is TRBJ2-1, the V gene TRBV11-3, with D tentatively TRBD1 (6 bases). The receptor's source is a woman aged 80 or older with COVID-19, enrolled during active disease. What was sequenced was peripheral blood. CDR3 sequence: CASSLGQGMRNEQFF. DNA for the CDR3: TGTGCCAGCAGCTTAGGGCAGGGGATGAGGAATGAGCAGTTCTTC.